This paragraph covers one T cell receptor (beta chain) sequence. The antigen is undetermined. PCR was performed using 60 Vbeta and 13 Jbeta primers. Some clones are missing from TCRdb's copy, which holds only in-frame ones; the method was immunoSEQ multiplex PCR. Of some 190,000 clones listed, 78% are singletons. This sample stems from a study of cytomegalovirus exposure and HLA in healthy donors. The study, taken as a whole, reports: The study recorded 150 to 200 TCR beta chains that were cytomegalovirus-associated. The only immune exposure information that was available was CMV serostatus.

Losses at the gene ends were 4 bases for V and 3 bases for J; bases not matched to a gene: 6. The CDR3 has 15 amino acids. Germline V gives CDR1 SGDLS, CDR2 YYNGEE. The chain links TRBV9 to TRBJ2-1, with 8 bases matching TRBD2. Source material: PBMCs. The sequence was obtained from a female donor in good health and CMV-seronegative. The CDR3 reads CASSKAGVSYNEQFF. The CDR3 DNA sequence: TGTGCCAGCAGCAAAGCGGGAGTAAGCTACAATGAGCAGTTCTTC. Variable domain in full (rest from reference TRBV9 and TRBJ2-1): DSGVTQTPKHLITATGQRVTLRCSPRSGDLSVYWYQQSLDQGLQFLIQYYNGEERAKGNILERFSAQQFPDLHSELNLSSLELGDSALYFCASSKAGVSYNEQFFGPGTRLTVL.